This TCR beta chain is from a study of T-cell reconstitution after alpha-beta-depleted transplantation in children. Per germline, CDR1 SQVTM and CDR2 ANQGSEA. J was trimmed by 3 bases and V by 6 bases; bases with no gene match: 3. There are 13 residues in the CDR3. The authors prepared the TCRbeta library with unique molecular identifiers. Each CDR3 protein gets one entry after TCRdb re-called the PCR reads with MiXCR. The sample consists of about 610,000 distinct CDR3 sequences, roughly a tenth of them appearing once. This clonotype occurred a few times. The gene calls are TRBV29-1 and TRBJ2-7; the match to TRBD2 covers 12 bases. The receptor comes from a human donor who donated a stem cell graft to a child with acute myeloid leukemia. Here the sequenced sample was PBMCs from the stem cell graft donor, taken from the stem cell graft. CDR3 residues: CSVASGRDYEQYF. The DNA of the CDR3 is TGCAGCGTCGCTAGCGGGAGGGACTACGAGCAGTACTTC.